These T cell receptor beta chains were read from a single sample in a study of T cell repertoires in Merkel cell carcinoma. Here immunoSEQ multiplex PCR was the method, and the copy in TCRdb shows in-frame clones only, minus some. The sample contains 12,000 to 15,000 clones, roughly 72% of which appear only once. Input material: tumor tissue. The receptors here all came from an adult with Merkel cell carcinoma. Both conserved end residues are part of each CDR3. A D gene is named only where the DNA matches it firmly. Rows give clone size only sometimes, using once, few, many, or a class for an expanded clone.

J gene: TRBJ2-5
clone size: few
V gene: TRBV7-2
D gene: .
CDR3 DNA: TGTGCCAGCAGCTTAGGGATGGGGGGGGCCCGGGAGACCCAGTACTTC
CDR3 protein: CASSLGMGGARETQYF

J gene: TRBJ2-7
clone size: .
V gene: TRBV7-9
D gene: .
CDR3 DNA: TGTGCCAGCAGCGCCTTAGGGGAGCAGTACTTC
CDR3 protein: CASSALGEQYF

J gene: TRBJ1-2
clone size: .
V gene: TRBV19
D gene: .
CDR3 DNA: TGTGCCAGTAGTATTTCAGACAACTATGGCTACACCTTC
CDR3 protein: CASSISDNYGYTF

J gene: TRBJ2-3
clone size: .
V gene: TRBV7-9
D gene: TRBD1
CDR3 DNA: TGTGCCAGCAGCCTAAGGACAGGTCTCCGAGATACGCAGTATTTT
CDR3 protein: CASSLRTGLRDTQYF

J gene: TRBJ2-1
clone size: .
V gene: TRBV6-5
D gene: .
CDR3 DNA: TGTGCCAGCAGTTACGGGGCCAATGAGCAGTTCTTC
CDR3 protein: CASSYGANEQFF

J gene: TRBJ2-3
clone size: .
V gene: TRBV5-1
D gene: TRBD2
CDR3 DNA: TGCGCCAGCAGCCCGGGACTAGCGGGTGAGACGCAGTATTTT
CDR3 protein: CASSPGLAGETQYF

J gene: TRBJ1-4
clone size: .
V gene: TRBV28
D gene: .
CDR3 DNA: TGTGCCAGCAGGGAGATGGGGGGTGAAAAACTGTTTTTT
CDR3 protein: CASREMGGEKLFF

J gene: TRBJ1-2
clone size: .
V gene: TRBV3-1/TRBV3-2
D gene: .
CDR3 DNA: TGTGCCAGCAGCCAAGATTATGGCTACACCTTC
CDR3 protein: CASSQDYGYTF

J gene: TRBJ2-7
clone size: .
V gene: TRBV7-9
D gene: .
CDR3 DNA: TGTGCCAGCAGCCCCCTTGATTGGGAGCAGTACTTC
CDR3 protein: CASSPLDWEQYF

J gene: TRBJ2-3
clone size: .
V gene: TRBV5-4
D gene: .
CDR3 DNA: TGTGCCAGCACCCCTCAGGGACCGAGTTACGCAGATACGCAGTATTTT
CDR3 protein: CASTPQGPSYADTQYF

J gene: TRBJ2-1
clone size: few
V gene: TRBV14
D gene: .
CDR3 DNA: TGTGCCAGCAGCCCTATGAGGGCGGGCAGCTCCTACAATGAGCAGTTCTTC
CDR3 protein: CASSPMRAGSSYNEQFF

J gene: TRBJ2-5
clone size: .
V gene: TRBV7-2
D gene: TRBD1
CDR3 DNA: TGTGCCAGCATCCAATCAGGGGGCGCTGAGGTGGAGACCCAGTACTTC
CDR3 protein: CASIQSGGAEVETQYF

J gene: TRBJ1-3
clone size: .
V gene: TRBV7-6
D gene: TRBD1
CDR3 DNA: TGTGCCAGCAGCTGGGGGACAGGGCACTCTGGAAACACCATATATTTT
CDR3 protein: CASSWGTGHSGNTIYF

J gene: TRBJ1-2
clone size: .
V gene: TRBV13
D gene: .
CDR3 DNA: TGTGCCAGCAGCTCACACAGGGACGGCTACACCTTC
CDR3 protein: CASSSHRDGYTF

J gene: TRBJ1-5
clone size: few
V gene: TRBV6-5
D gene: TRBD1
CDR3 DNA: TGTGCCAGCAGTTACTCGACAGGGAGGGAGCCCCAGCATTTT
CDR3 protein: CASSYSTGREPQHF

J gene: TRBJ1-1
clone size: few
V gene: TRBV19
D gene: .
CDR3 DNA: TGTGCCAGTAGATCACCGGCAGGGTCGGTCAGTGAAGCTTTCTTT
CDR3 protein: CASRSPAGSVSEAFF

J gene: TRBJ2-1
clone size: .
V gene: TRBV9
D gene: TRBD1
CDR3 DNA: TGTGCCAGCAGCGTAGCTCGGCAGGGGGCGGGATACAATGAGCAGTTCTTC
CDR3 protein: CASSVARQGAGYNEQFF

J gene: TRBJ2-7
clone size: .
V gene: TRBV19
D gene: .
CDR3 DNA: TGTGCCAGTAGTATTTTCCACGAGCAGTACTTC
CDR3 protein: CASSIFHEQYF

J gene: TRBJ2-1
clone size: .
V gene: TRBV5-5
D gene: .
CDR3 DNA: TGTGCCAGCAGCTTGGTACTTCCCCGGTCTAGGGGTGAGCAGTTCTTC
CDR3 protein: CASSLVLPRSRGEQFF

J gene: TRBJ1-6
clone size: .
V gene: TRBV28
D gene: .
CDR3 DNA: TGTGCCAGCAGTTCCCTGATGGGGGCGCGGCTGTTGTCCCTCCACTTT
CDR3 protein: CASSSLMGARLLSLHF

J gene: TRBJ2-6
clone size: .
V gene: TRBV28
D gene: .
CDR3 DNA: TGTGCCAGCTCAAGTCACGAGGGGGTGCCTGGGGCCAACGTCCTGACTTTC
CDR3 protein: CASSSHEGVPGANVLTF

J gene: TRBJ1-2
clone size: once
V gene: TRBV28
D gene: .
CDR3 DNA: TGTGCCAGCAGTCTACCCAATGGCTACACCTTC
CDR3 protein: CASSLPNGYTF

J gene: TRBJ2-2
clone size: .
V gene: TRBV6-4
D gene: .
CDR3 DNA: TGTGCCAGCAGTGCACAACTGGGGACCGGGGAGCTGTTTTTT
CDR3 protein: CASSAQLGTGELFF

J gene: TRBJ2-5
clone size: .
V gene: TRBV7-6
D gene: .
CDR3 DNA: TGTGCCAGCAGCTCCGTTATAGGGGAGACCCAGTACTTC
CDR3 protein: CASSSVIGETQYF

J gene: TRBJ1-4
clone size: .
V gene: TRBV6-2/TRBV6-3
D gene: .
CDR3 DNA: TGTGCCAGCAGTTACTCGGGGGGAGCTAATGAAAAACTGTTTTTT
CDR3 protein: CASSYSGGANEKLFF

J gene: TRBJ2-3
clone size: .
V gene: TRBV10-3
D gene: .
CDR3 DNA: TGTGCCATCAGTGCGTCGATAGTAGATACGCAGTATTTT
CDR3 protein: CAISASIVDTQYF

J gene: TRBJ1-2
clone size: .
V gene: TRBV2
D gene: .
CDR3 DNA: TGTGCCAGCAGGGGACTGGTAACTGGTGGCTACACCTTC
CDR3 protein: CASRGLVTGGYTF

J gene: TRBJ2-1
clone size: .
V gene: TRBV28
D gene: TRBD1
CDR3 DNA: TGTGCCAGCAGTTTTCGGGACAGGGGGCTTGGCAATGAGCAGTTCTTC
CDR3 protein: CASSFRDRGLGNEQFF

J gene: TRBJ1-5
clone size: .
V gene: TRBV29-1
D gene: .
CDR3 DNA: TGCAGCGTTGCGGGACCCAATCAGCCCCAGCATTTT
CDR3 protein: CSVAGPNQPQHF

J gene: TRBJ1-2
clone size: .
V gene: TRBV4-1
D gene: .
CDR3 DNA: TGCGCCAGCAGCCAAGATCAGGGTACCTATGGCTACACCTTC
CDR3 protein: CASSQDQGTYGYTF

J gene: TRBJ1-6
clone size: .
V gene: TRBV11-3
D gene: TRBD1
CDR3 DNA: TGTGCCAGCAGCCCGGGACAGAGTAATTCACCCCTCCACTTT
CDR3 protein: CASSPGQSNSPLHF

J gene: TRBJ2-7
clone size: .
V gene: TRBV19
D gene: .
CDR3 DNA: TGTGCCAGTAGCGTCCAGGGGACCTCCTACGAGCAGTACTTC
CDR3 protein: CASSVQGTSYEQYF

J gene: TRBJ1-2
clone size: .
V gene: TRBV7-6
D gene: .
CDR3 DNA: TGTGCCAGCAGCTTACTGGGCGGGAGGGGTGGCTACACCTTC
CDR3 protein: CASSLLGGRGGYTF

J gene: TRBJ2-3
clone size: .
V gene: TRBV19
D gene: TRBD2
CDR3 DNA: TGTGCCAGTAGTCGGACTAGCGGGGGGGCAGATACGCAGTATTTT
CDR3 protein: CASSRTSGGADTQYF